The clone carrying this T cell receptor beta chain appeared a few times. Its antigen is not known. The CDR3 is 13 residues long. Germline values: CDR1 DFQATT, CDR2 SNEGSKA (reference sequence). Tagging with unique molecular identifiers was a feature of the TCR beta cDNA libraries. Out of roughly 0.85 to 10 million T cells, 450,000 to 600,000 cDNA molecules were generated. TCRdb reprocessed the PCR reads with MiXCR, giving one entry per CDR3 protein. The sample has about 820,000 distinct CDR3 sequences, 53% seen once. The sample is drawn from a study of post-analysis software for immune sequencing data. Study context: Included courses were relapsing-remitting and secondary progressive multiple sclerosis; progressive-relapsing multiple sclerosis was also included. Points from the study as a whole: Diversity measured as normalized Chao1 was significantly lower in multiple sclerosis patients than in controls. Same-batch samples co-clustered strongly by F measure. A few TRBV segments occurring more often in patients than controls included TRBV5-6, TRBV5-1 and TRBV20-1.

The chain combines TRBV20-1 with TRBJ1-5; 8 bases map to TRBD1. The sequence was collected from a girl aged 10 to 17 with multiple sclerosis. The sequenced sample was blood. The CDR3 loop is CSIQTGGNQPQHF. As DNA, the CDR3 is TGCAGCATACAGACAGGGGGCAATCAGCCCCAGCATTTT.